This TCR beta chain was observed in a study of blood T cell repertoires in COVID-19. Study summary: COVID-19 samples from acute and convalescent phases originated in the United States, Italy and Spain. In each case, the material was cDNA or gDNA derived from T cells, B-cell-depleted T cells, or PBMCs.

Deletions cut 5 bases from V and 2 bases from J, with 19 bases between. CDR1 and CDR2 from the germline V gene are SGHAT and FQNNGV. There are 17 residues in the CDR3. Per the original data handling: Reference gene primer amplification gave nucleated cell count estimates. Profiling relied on immunoSEQ multiplex PCR, and the TCRdb table lists in-frame clones only, not all of them. The V and J calls and clone size come from that table; D and trimming were worked out from the DNA. The sample consists of around 140,000 clones, over 70% of them appearing once. The sequencing input was peripheral blood. The receptor's source is a man in his sixties with active or convalescent COVID-19. The chain uses TRBV11-2 and TRBJ2-1; tentatively, D is TRBD2 (7 bases). The CDR3 loop reads CASSTRGGGAAYNEQFF. Here the CDR3 DNA reads TGTGCCAGCAGCACCCGCGGTGGGGGGGCGGCCTACAATGAGCAGTTCTTC.